This T cell receptor beta chain was captured by sequencing in a study of tumor and adjacent non-tumor tissue in lung cancer. Study background: The cohort had roughly 12 adenocarcinoma, a couple of squamous cell and 1 small cell patients. The patients, 10 men and about 5 women, were about 31 to 85 with stage I to III disease. General study points: Significantly higher TCR diversity was found in tumor than normal lung.

Points on this clonotype: Antigen specificity is unknown.

Trimming removed 4 bases from V and 3 bases from J; junction bases left unmatched: 5. This CDR3 is 14 amino acids long. Germline V gene sequence: CDR1 SGHTA, CDR2 FQGNSA. RNA was extracted from bulk tissue without any cell sorting. Newly diagnosed lung cancer patients had thoracic surgery in China, August–late 2014, without prior chemotherapy. TCRbeta libraries were built with three rounds of nested PCR, modified from ARM-PCR. One entry per CDR3 protein, called by TCRdb with MiXCR from the multiplex PCR reads. The sample carries approximately 90,000 distinct CDR3 sequences, around 59% recorded once. The specimen sequenced was lung tumor tissue. V is TRBV7-2 and J is TRBJ2-7; 8 nucleotides agree with TRBD2. The receptor comes from a man in his 70s with non-small cell lung cancer. CDR3 coding DNA: TGTGCCAGCAGCTCCCGGGCGGGGGGCTACGAGCAGTACTTC. This translates into CASSSRAGGYEQYF.